This T cell receptor beta chain was captured by sequencing in a study of shared clonotypes between healthy human individuals. The overall study: Per donor, CD8 memory used one plate, CD8 naive used two, CD4 memory used three and CD4 naive used three. Regarding the study as a whole: A few donors had around 5% of their naive CD4 clonotypes in common. In this cohort, only blood was sampled, and tissue repertoires likely differ.

Only in-frame clones appear in the TCRdb table, and some are missing; sequencing was by immunoSEQ multiplex PCR. Altogether about 2.3 million clones are present, 92% being singletons, with the ten largest covering 0.3% to 0.45%. With respect to this clone: The antigen remains undetermined.

Donation came from healthy HIV-negative adults that had no recent acute infections or vaccinations. J lost 2 bases, V lost 2 bases, and 18 bases had no gene match. There are 20 residues in the CDR3. Germline V lookup: CDR1 ENHRY, CDR2 SYGVKD. This receptor was identified in a man younger than 35 in good health. Some clones in this sample may be carry-over from other donors' samples. Sequenced material: naive CD4+ T cells from PBMCs. Subset noted: CD45RA+ positively selected. V usage is TRBV10-3 and J usage is TRBJ2-7; 10 positions match TRBD2. CDR3 sequence (DNA): TGTGCCATCAGTGAGCCTGGCGGCGCAGGGAGGAGCGGGAGGGCCTACGAGCAGTACTTC. This sequence encodes CAISEPGGAGRSGRAYEQYF.